This TCR beta chain comes out of a study of cytomegalovirus exposure and HLA in healthy donors. Study-level results: Across HLA loci, a later analysis found differing TCR association rates, with DRB1 most and HLA-C fewest. Earlier analysis found most TCR beta V segments productive about 87% or about 30% of the time. A classifier reportedly called cytomegalovirus status with high sensitivity and specificity. The authors later found most CMV-associated TCR beta chains appeared HLA-restricted.

The study ran its PCR with 60 Vbeta and 13 Jbeta primers. Clones were sequenced by immunoSEQ multiplex PCR, and TCRdb holds only the in-frame ones, with some missing. Its table records some 110,000 clones. The ends lost 5 bases at V and 0 bases at J; junction bases unmatched: 6. CDR1 is SQVTM, CDR2 ANQGSEA, per germline. CDR3 length equals 15 residues. Remarks on this clone: The antigen is not known.

The V and J genes are TRBV29-1 and TRBJ1-4; 7 bases align to TRBD1. The material sequenced was PBMCs. The receptor comes from a man in his thirties or forties in good health and CMV-seronegative. In DNA form, the CDR3 reads TGCAGCGTTAGGGACAGACCTGCAACTAATGAAAAACTGTTTTTT. Translation: CSVRDRPATNEKLFF. The full variable domain, in which reference TRBV29-1 and TRBJ1-4 provide the parts outside the CDR3, is SAVISQKPSRDICQRGTSLTIQCQVDSQVTMMFWYRQQPGQSLTLIATANQGSEATYESGFVIDKFPISRPNLTFSTLTVSNMSPEDSSIYLCSVRDRPATNEKLFFGSGTQLSVL.